Presented here are 24 T cell receptor beta chains from one specimen sequenced in a study of patients and donors after allogeneic stem cell transplantation. TCRdb itself ran the RT-PCR reads through MiXCR, one entry per CDR3 protein. This repertoire shows roughly 880,000 distinct CDR3 sequences, about 20% found once; its top ten account for approximately 5.9%. The sequencing sample was made of blood, either unsorted or a sorted T cell fraction (not recorded which). These receptors all stem from a human donor who was either an allogeneic HSCT recipient or a stem cell or donor lymphocyte infusion donor (not recorded which). It is not recorded whose cells these are; they may come from a transplant donor.

The CDR3 DNA reads TGCGCCAGCAGCTGGCGACTAGCGGTCCAAGAGACCCAGTACTTC. Residues: CASSWRLAVQETQYF. The chain joins TRBV4-3 to TRBJ2-5; 9 nucleotides agree with TRBD2. CDR1 and CDR2 from the germline V gene are LGHNA and YSLEER. There are 15 residues in the CDR3. After removal of 5 bases from V and 1 base from J, the junction contained 5 bases not matched to a gene.

The chain couples TRBV5-1 to TRBJ1-5; D is perhaps TRBD1 (5 bases). The CDR3 contains 15 residues. Trimming took off 2 bases at V and 2 bases at J, with 11 bases between the two ends. Per the germline V gene, CDR1 is SGHRS and CDR2 is YFSETQ. The DNA of the CDR3 is TGCGCCAGCAGCTTAGGCCCCAGGGGCAATCAGCCCCAGCATTTT. Encoded protein: CASSLGPRGNQPQHF.

The chain links TRBV12-3 or TRBV12-4 to TRBJ2-1, with 8 bases that match TRBD2. V shed 6 bases and J 0 bases; nucleotides not matched to a gene: 4. The CDR3 runs to 15 residues. The CDR3 nucleotides are TGTGCCAGCAGCAGCGGGAGCACCTCCTACAATGAGCAGTTCTTC. Its translation is CASSSGSTSYNEQFF.

V usage is TRBV15 and J usage is TRBJ1-2, with unresolved D. Deletions cut 0 bases from V and 5 bases from J, with 10 bases between. The CDR3 totals 14 residues. From germline, CDR1 is LNHNV and CDR2 YYDKDF (reference sequence). The CDR3 DNA follows: TGTGCCACCAGCAGAGAGGCGGTGAATTATGGCTACACCTTC. It specifies CATSREAVNYGYTF.

V usage is TRBV20-1 and J usage is TRBJ2-3, with 10 bases lining up with TRBD2. V lost 7 bases and J lost 0; bases outside the gene matches: 7. Germline CDR1 is DFQATT and CDR2 is SNEGSKA (reference sequence). The CDR3 runs 15 residues. CDR3 amino acids: CSVQRGGPSTDTQYF. For the CDR3, the DNA is TGCAGTGTGCAGCGGGGGGGACCGAGCACAGATACGCAGTATTTT.

The chain has TRBV10-3 and TRBJ2-7; 9 bases are a match to TRBD1. CDR1 and CDR2 (germline): ENHRY, SYGVKD. V was pared by 6 bases and J by 3 bases, with 9 bases of the junction left unmatched. This CDR3 has 15 amino acids. The CDR3 here is CAISLDRGTGYEQYF. CDR3 in DNA: TGTGCCATCAGCCTCGACAGGGGGACAGGCTACGAGCAGTACTTC.

This clonotype was detected only a few times. The chain joins TRBV7-2 to TRBJ2-5; D is perhaps TRBD2 (6 bases). Trimming stripped 5 bases from V and 1 base from J, with 14 bases between. Germline lookup yields CDR1 SGHTA and CDR2 FQGNSA. This CDR3 has 15 residues. CDR3 DNA: TGTGCCAGCAGCCCAAGCGGGCGAAGCCAAGAGACCCAGTACTTC. This translates into CASSPSGRSQETQYF.

The chain joins TRBV6-6 to TRBJ1-2; D is ambiguous. The V gene lost 3 bases and the J gene lost 7 bases, with 12 bases spanning the gap. The CDR3 runs 13 residues. The germline V gene has CDR1 MNHNY and CDR2 SVGAGI (reference sequence). The CDR3 is CASSYLFVGGYTF. Here the CDR3 DNA reads TGTGCCAGCAGTTATCTATTCGTGGGTGGCTACACCTTC.

This chain joins TRBV19 and TRBJ2-2; D gene ambiguous. Germline CDR1 LNHDA, CDR2 SQIVND (reference sequence). This CDR3 comprises 15 residues. V was clipped by 1 base and J by 1 base, with 7 bases between them. The CDR3 sequence: CASSIVPENTGELFF. For the CDR3, the DNA is TGTGCCAGTAGTATAGTACCAGAGAACACCGGGGAGCTGTTTTTT.

The chain combines TRBV2 with TRBJ2-1, with TRBD2 matching 7 bases. The CDR3 spans 17 residues. Germline-derived CDR1 and CDR2 are SNHLY and FYNNEI. After removal of 0 bases from V and 1 base from J, the junction contained 6 bases not matched to a gene. The CDR3 loop is CASSEAGGLVSYNEQFF. Written as DNA, the CDR3 is TGTGCCAGCAGTGAAGCGGGAGGACTAGTTTCCTACAATGAGCAGTTCTTC.

V is TRBV4-1 and J is TRBJ1-4, with D possibly TRBD1 on 5 matching bases. This CDR3 comprises 14 residues. V shed 2 bases and J shed 12 bases, with 16 bases lying between them. Per germline, CDR1 MGHRA and CDR2 YSYEKL. DNA of the CDR3: TGCGCCAGCAGCCAACCCCTGGGGGGAGCTGAACTGTTTTTT. Translating gives CASSQPLGGAELFF.

This clonotype came up a few times. The V gene is TRBV6-1, the J gene TRBJ1-1; TRBD1 matches 8 bases. The germline CDR1 and CDR2 sequences are MNHNS and SASEGT. With 6 bases clipped from V and 10 bases from J, the junction kept 10 bases outside the gene matches. The CDR3 is 13 residues long. This chain's CDR3 is CASRPQGAGVAFF. The CDR3 DNA reads TGTGCCAGCAGACCCCAGGGGGCAGGGGTAGCTTTCTTT.

This clonotype occurred many times. V gene TRBV10-3 combines with J gene TRBJ2-1; TRBD2 matches at 10 bases. Germline V gene sequence: CDR1 ENHRY, CDR2 SYGVKD. The CDR3 has 22 amino acids. V lost 3 bases to trimming and J lost 0 bases; unmatched junction nucleotides: 20. CDR3 amino acids: CAISDRKQLAGDRSSSYNEQFF. CDR3 coding DNA: TGTGCCATCAGTGATCGAAAACAGCTAGCGGGGGATAGAAGTAGCTCCTACAATGAGCAGTTCTTC.

The chain couples TRBV20-1 to TRBJ2-1; possibly TRBD2 for D (6 bases). The V end was cut by 6 bases, the J end by 3 bases, with 15 bases between. The CDR3 loop spans 14 amino acids. The germline CDR1 and CDR2 sequences are DFQATT and SNEGSKA (reference sequence). CDR3 DNA sequence: TGCAGTGCGATCGGGCGGACTATCTACAATGAGCAGTTCTTC. Encoded protein: CSAIGRTIYNEQFF.

A few counts support this clonotype. The chain joins TRBV10-3 to TRBJ2-2, with 7 bases matching TRBD1. With V trimmed by 4 bases and J by 7 bases, 12 bases remained unmatched. Germline lookup yields CDR1 ENHRY and CDR2 SYGVKD. The CDR3 loop spans 16 amino acids. The CDR3 here is CAISGQGGGKSGELFF. The CDR3, as DNA: TGTGCCATCAGTGGACAAGGGGGCGGTAAAAGCGGGGAGCTGTTTTTT.

This clonotype has only a few counts. This sequence joins TRBV4-3 and TRBJ2-7, with 8 bases matching TRBD1. This CDR3 comprises 13 residues. V gave up 1 base and J gave up 10 bases; unmatched junction bases: 6. Per germline, CDR1 LGHNA and CDR2 YSLEER. The CDR3 DNA reads TGCGCCAGCAGCCAAGTCAGGGGGCGCAAACAGTACTTC. Translated, it gives CASSQVRGRKQYF.

In its sample, this clonotype was seen a few times. The chain is built from TRBV7-9 and TRBJ2-3; TRBD2 matches at 13 bases. The J segment lost 0 bases and the V segment lost 5 bases, leaving 5 bases of the junction unmatched. The CDR3 spans 17 residues. The V gene's germline CDR1 is SEHNR and CDR2 FQNEAQ (reference sequence). The CDR3 coding sequence is TGTGCCAGCAGCAGGCGGACTAGCGGGGGCAGCACAGATACGCAGTATTTT. This translates into CASSRRTSGGSTDTQYF. Together with reference TRBV7-9 and TRBJ2-3, the CDR3 gives the full variable domain: DTGVSQNPRHKITKRGQNVTFRCDPISEHNRLYWYRQTLGQGPEFLTYFQNEAQLEKSRLLSDRFSAERPKGSFSTLEIQRTEQGDSAMYLCASSRRTSGGSTDTQYFGPGTRLTVL.

This clonotype was counted many times. The chain is built from TRBV12-3 or TRBV12-4 and TRBJ2-4; no definite D call. Trimming shortened V by 6 bases and J by 5 bases, and 8 bases separated the two germline ends. The CDR3 has 12 residues. CDR3 sequence reads: CASSTPENIQYF. CDR3 DNA: TGTGCCAGCAGCACCCCAGAAAACATTCAGTACTTC.

The chain combines TRBV7-6 with TRBJ2-7, with TRBD2 matching over 7 bases. Germline V gene sequence: CDR1 SGHVS, CDR2 FNYEAQ. Unmatched junction bases numbered 6, after V lost 1 base and J lost 3 bases. The CDR3 is 15 residues long. CDR3 protein: CASSLVVTSIYEQYF. Written as DNA, the CDR3 is TGTGCCAGCAGCTTAGTCGTGACTAGCATCTACGAGCAGTACTTC.

This clonotype was observed many times. The CDR3 bases are TGCAGCGTTGTGGGGGGAGGTAGCGAGCAGTACTTC. Its translation: CSVVGGGSEQYF. The chain recombines TRBV29-1 with TRBJ2-7; D might be TRBD2 (6 bases). CDR3 length: 12 residues. Trimming took 4 bases from V and 6 from J, leaving 13 bases between them. Per the germline V gene, CDR1 is SQVTM and CDR2 is ANQGSEA.

This clonotype was seen a handful of times. The V gene is TRBV3-1, the J gene TRBJ1-5, with 7 bases that match TRBD1. The CDR3 extends over 16 amino acids. Per the germline V gene, CDR1 is LGHDT and CDR2 is YNNKEL (reference sequence). The trim removed 2 bases at V and 6 bases at J, leaving 10 bases unmatched. The CDR3 sequence is CASSQSYRGAVQPQHF. In DNA, the CDR3 is TGTGCCAGCAGCCAATCCTACAGGGGCGCAGTTCAGCCCCAGCATTTT.

The rearrangement links TRBV12-3 or TRBV12-4 to TRBJ1-2, with a possible D match to TRBD1 (6 bases). Trimming took off 6 bases at V and 0 bases at J, with 14 bases between the two ends. This CDR3 contains 15 residues. This CDR3 reads CASRDLGGTNYGYTF. The DNA of the CDR3 is TGTGCCAGCAGGGACTTAGGGGGAACTAACTATGGCTACACCTTC.

This clonotype was found many times. The J gene is TRBJ1-5, the V gene TRBV5-6, with D possibly TRBD1 on 5 matching bases. Germline CDR1 is SGHDT and CDR2 is YYEEEE. V gave up 3 bases and J gave up 5 bases, with 15 bases separating them. This CDR3 is 15 amino acids long. CDR3 coding DNA: TGTGCCAGCAGCTCGACAGCGAGAGGGGATCAGCCCCAGCATTTT. Amino acid sequence: CASSSTARGDQPQHF.

The rearrangement links TRBV27 to TRBJ1-6; D gene ambiguous. The CDR3 has 16 residues. Trimming took off 4 bases at V and 2 bases at J, with 12 bases between the two ends. Germline CDR1 reads MNHEY; CDR2 reads SMNVEV (reference sequence). CDR3 sequence: CASSSISQTYNSPLHF. The CDR3 DNA follows: TGTGCCAGCAGTTCAATTTCCCAGACCTATAATTCACCCCTCCACTTT.